The TCR beta chain under discussion was sequenced for a study of cytomegalovirus exposure and HLA in healthy donors. Study-wide context: Drawn from HLA-typed donors, 83 million or so unique TCRs were held in an early data release. Study-wide results and caveats: Per published reports, the classifier diagnosed cytomegalovirus status with high specificity and sensitivity. Generally TCR sequences proved uncommon, though certain public TCRs appeared in numerous donors. Later on, an analysis tied around 17,000 TCR beta sequences to HLA alleles at 0.05 false discovery rate.

In the case of this clone: Its specificity is unknown.

Primers for the PCR totalled 60 Vbeta and 13 Jbeta. Repertoires were generated with immunoSEQ multiplex PCR, while TCRdb's copy carries only in-frame clones and drops some. Of about 250,000 clones detected, roughly 70% appear once; the ten largest clones hold about 2.2%. Sequencing used PBMCs. This sequence originates from a female donor in good health and CMV-seronegative.

The CDR3 sequence: CASMGLGFYEQYF. CDR3 in DNA: TGTGCCAGCATGGGACTAGGCTTTTACGAGCAGTACTTC. The chain employs TRBV27 and TRBJ2-7; 8 bases match TRBD2. V gave up 7 bases and J gave up 4 bases; unmatched junction bases: 6. This CDR3 is 13 amino acids long. Germline V gene sequence: CDR1 MNHEY, CDR2 SMNVEV (reference sequence).